This TCR beta chain was identified in a study of identical twins. TCRdb processed the 5' RACE reads anew with MiXCR; each CDR3 protein has one entry. The table has 400,000 to 550,000 distinct CDR3 sequences, 24% seen once; the top ten hold about 3%. The study's findings and limits: Within twin pairs, the out-of-frame alpha sequences they shared showed excess low generation probability. There were fewer insertions in abundant cord blood beta clonotypes, but memory repertoires showed no such pattern.

With 4 bases removed from V and 9 bases from J, the gap between germline ends came to 13 bases. This CDR3 region has 12 residues. CDR1 and CDR2 from the germline V gene are SQVTM and ANQGSEA. The sample holds a few counts of this clonotype. Its matching antigen is unknown. Every one of the donors was a healthy Caucasian. The sample was also reused in another study, on T cells expressing NK-cell markers.

Input material: CD4+ T cells sorted from blood. The rearrangement joins TRBV29-1 to TRBJ2-1; maybe TRBD2 (7 bases). The source is a woman aged 18-30 years in good health. The DNA for the CDR3 is TGCAGCGTTGGGTGGGGGGGCGGTGAGCAGTTCTTC. Amino acid sequence: CSVGWGGGEQFF.